Listed below are T cell receptor beta chains from one sample, sequenced in a study of cytomegalovirus exposure and HLA in healthy donors. Repertoires were generated with immunoSEQ multiplex PCR, while TCRdb's copy carries only in-frame clones and drops some. The table records around 300,000 clones, more than 55% of them present only once. The sample consisted of PBMCs. The receptors were sampled from a female donor in good health and CMV-seronegative. Each CDR3 is given with its conserved first and last residue. A D gene is named only where the DNA matches it firmly. Clone sizes are given selectively: once, few, many, or a class where the clone is expanded.

j_gene,v_gene,d_gene,abundance,CDR3nt,CDR3aa
TRBJ1-3,TRBV5-1,.,few,TGCGCCAGCACTACCGGGACATCGAACCTCTCTGGAAACACCATATATTTT,CASTTGTSNLSGNTIYF
TRBJ2-1,TRBV28,TRBD2,.,TGTGCCAGCAGTCCCGGGGGACTAGCGCACAATGAGCAGTTCTTC,CASSPGGLAHNEQFF
TRBJ2-1,TRBV19,TRBD2,.,TGTGCCAGTAGTATTCGCCAGGTGGGACTAGCGGGAGCGGGTGAGCAGTTCTTC,CASSIRQVGLAGAGEQFF
TRBJ2-5,TRBV7-2,.,.,TGTGCCAGCAGCTTAGAGCTAGCGTCCCAGTACTTC,CASSLELASQYF
TRBJ2-7,TRBV4-1,.,.,TGCGCCAGCAGCCCGTTGGGAGAGGTCCACGAGCAGTACTTC,CASSPLGEVHEQYF
TRBJ2-7,TRBV27,TRBD2,.,TGTGCCAGCAGTTTATCGGGGGGGGAGCAGTACTTC,CASSLSGGEQYF
TRBJ2-1,TRBV5-1,TRBD2,once,TGCGCCAGCAGCGTGACCGGGACTAGCGGGAAAAATGAGCAGTTCTTC,CASSVTGTSGKNEQFF
TRBJ2-5,TRBV9,.,.,TGTGCCAGCAGCCCAACGCCAACTAGGCCAGAGACCCAGTACTTC,CASSPTPTRPETQYF
TRBJ2-7,TRBV6-5,TRBD1,.,TGTGCCAGCAGTTCCACCGGGACAGGGGGGTACGAGCAGTACTTC,CASSSTGTGGYEQYF
TRBJ2-7,TRBV28,TRBD1,.,TGTGCCAGCAGTTCCCCGTCCCGGGACAGGTACGAGCAGTACTTC,CASSSPSRDRYEQYF
TRBJ2-1,TRBV2,.,.,TGTGCCAGCAGTGGCCATCGAGACAGTTCTTACAATGAGCAGTTCTTC,CASSGHRDSSYNEQFF
TRBJ1-3,TRBV27,TRBD1,.,TGTGCCAGCAGTTCCAGGGGGCCTGAAAACACCATATATTTT,CASSSRGPENTIYF
TRBJ2-7,TRBV28,TRBD1,few,TGTGCCAGCAGTTTCCGGCAGGGGGCGGATGAGCAGTACTTC,CASSFRQGADEQYF